Here is one T cell receptor beta chain with its context. This sample was taken from a study of shared clonotypes between healthy human individuals. The test was conducted at deep level. Some clones are missing from TCRdb's copy, which holds only in-frame ones; the method was immunoSEQ multiplex PCR. The data hold roughly 500,000 clones, with 60% to 85% observed a single time. All of the donors resided in Nashville, Tennessee, and each was a Caucasian adult. The CDR3 spans 15 residues. The junction had 10 bases not matched to a gene; V was cut back by 6 bases and J by 3 bases. In germline, CDR1 is MNHNS, CDR2 SASEGT.

The TCR originated in a woman aged 40-49 years in good health. Some clones in this sample may be carry-over from other donors' samples. The sample comprised PBMCs. This chain uses TRBV6-1 with TRBJ1-1; 7 nucleotides match TRBD1. CDR3 amino acids: CASRPARDSDTEAFF. DNA for the CDR3: TGTGCCAGCAGGCCCGCCCGGGACAGTGACACTGAAGCTTTCTTT.